One TCR beta chain is described in this entry. These data come from a study of blood T cells in healthy people across ages. This CDR3 has 15 residues. Looked up from germline, CDR1 is SGHAT and CDR2 is FQDESV (reference sequence). Trimming took 5 bases from V and 3 from J; bases not matched to a gene: 8. Primers used in a second PCR of roughly 7 to 11 cycles were a sample-barcoded 5' primer and a J-beta primer mix. Each cDNA molecule carried a tag from a template-switch adaptor that contained 12 random nucleotides. Every sample gave at least 2.5 million paired-end reads containing CDR3. MiXCR, applied by TCRdb to the 5' RACE reads, yields one record per CDR3 protein. The data hold about 650,000 distinct CDR3 sequences, with about 51% observed a single time.

The chain recombines TRBV11-1 with TRBJ2-7; TRBD1 matches 9 bases. The origin of this receptor is a woman older than 75 in good health. Sequencing was carried out using blood. The CDR3 sequence: CASSPRTGDLYEQYF. The CDR3 DNA sequence: TGTGCCAGCAGCCCACGGACAGGGGACCTCTACGAGCAGTACTTC.